This T cell receptor beta chain was retrieved from a study of response to subunit inactivated influenza vaccine. Regarding the study as a whole: Authors suggested each seasonal influenza vaccination recruits few new T cells.

Each CDR3 protein is one row after TCRdb ran MiXCR on the RT-PCR reads. This table holds around 490,000 distinct CDR3 sequences, 6% to 9% found once. The junction had 7 bases not matched to a gene; V was cut back by 6 bases and J by 4 bases. Germline V gene sequence: CDR1 SNHLY, CDR2 FYNNEI. The CDR3 length is 15 residues. A remark on this clonotype: Its antigen is unknown.

This receptor was identified in a man between 50 and 75 years old who received an inactivated influenza vaccine. The V gene is TRBV2, the J gene TRBJ2-1; 9 nucleotides align to TRBD2. Sequenced here: PBMCs from blood, sampled around 25 months after vaccination. The CDR3 nucleotides are TGTGCCAGCAGGACCCGTCTAGCGGGGTACAATGAGCAGTTCTTC. Encoded protein: CASRTRLAGYNEQFF.